This T cell receptor beta chain was captured in a study of blood T cell repertoires in COVID-19. Study as a whole: PBMCs, B-cell-depleted T cells, or T cells provided the cDNA or gDNA that made up the material.

The V and J ends lost 5 bases and 1 base respectively, with 15 bases between them. CDR1 is SEHNR, CDR2 FQNEAQ, per germline (reference sequence). This CDR3 spans 16 amino acids. Generated by immunoSEQ multiplex PCR, the TCRdb table keeps only in-frame clones and is missing some. The profile shows under 450,000 clones, around 87% of them singletons. Cohort 3 recovery required two negative PCRs, clearance, or symptom resolution. The sequenced sample consisted of PBMCs or T cells enriched from blood (not recorded which). The clonotype comes from a man aged 25 to 40 who had recovered from COVID-19. The V gene is TRBV7-9, the J gene TRBJ1-5, with D possibly being TRBD1 (5 bases). The CDR3 spells CASSQSGGGSNQPQHF. The DNA of the CDR3 is TGTGCCAGCAGCCAAAGTGGTGGGGGGAGCAATCAGCCCCAGCATTTT.